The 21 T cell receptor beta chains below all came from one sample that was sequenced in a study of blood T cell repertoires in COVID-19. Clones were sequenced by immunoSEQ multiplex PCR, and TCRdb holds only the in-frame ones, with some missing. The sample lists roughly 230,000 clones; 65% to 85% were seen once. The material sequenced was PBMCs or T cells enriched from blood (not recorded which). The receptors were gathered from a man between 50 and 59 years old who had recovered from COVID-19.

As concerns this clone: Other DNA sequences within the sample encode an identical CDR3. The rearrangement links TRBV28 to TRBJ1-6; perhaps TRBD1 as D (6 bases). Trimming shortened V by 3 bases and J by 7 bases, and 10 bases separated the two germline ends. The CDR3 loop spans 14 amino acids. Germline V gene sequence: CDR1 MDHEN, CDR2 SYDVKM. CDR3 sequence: CASSFLQGNSPLHF. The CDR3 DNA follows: TGTGCCAGCAGTTTTTTACAGGGCAATTCACCCCTCCACTTT.

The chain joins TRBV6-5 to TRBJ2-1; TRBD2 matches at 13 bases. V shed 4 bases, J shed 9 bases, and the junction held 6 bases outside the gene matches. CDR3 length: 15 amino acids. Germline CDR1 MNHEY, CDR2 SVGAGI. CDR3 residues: CASSSGLAGVAEQFF. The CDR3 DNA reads TGTGCCAGCAGTTCCGGACTAGCGGGAGTCGCTGAGCAGTTCTTC.

For the CDR3, the DNA is TGTGCCAGCAGCACCGGCGGGGGTCGCAATCAGCCCCAGCATTTT. Encoded protein: CASSTGGGRNQPQHF. The chain is built from TRBV6-2 or TRBV6-3 and TRBJ1-5, with D perhaps TRBD1 (5 bases). Trimming removed 6 bases at V and 2 bases at J, with 14 bases between. CDR1 MNHEY and CDR2 SVGEGT come from the germline V gene. The CDR3 sequence is 15 residues long.

CDR3 bases: TGCGCCAGCAGCTCCTTTCCTGTACGCGATACTGAAGCTTTCTTT. It is translated as CASSSFPVRDTEAFF. The V and J genes are TRBV5-1 and TRBJ1-1; no firm D call. Trimming left V 3 bases short and J 5 bases short, with 17 bases between. Germline V gene lookup returns CDR1 SGHRS and CDR2 YFSETQ. The CDR3 spans 15 residues.

Written as DNA, the CDR3 is TGTGCCAGCAGTTTCCCCCTATTGACTAGCGGGAGGTCCGAAACCCATTACAATGAGCAGTTCTTC. Its protein product is CASSFPLLTSGRSETHYNEQFF. V usage is TRBV28 and J usage is TRBJ2-1, with 13 bases lining up with TRBD2. This CDR3 is 22 amino acids long. The trim removed 3 bases at V and 4 bases at J, leaving 21 bases unmatched. In germline, CDR1 is MDHEN, CDR2 SYDVKM.

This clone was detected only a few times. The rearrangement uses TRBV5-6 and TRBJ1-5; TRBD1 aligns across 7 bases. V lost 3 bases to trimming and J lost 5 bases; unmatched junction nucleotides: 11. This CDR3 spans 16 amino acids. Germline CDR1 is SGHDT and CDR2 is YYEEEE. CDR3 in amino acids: CASSSGEGARDQPQHF. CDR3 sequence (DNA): TGTGCCAGCAGCTCGGGTGAGGGGGCTAGGGATCAGCCCCAGCATTTT.

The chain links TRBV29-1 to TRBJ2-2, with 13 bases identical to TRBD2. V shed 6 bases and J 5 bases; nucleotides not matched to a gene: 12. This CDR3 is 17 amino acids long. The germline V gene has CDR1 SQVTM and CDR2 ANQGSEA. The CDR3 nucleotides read TGCAGCGTCACCTTACTAGCGGGGGGGCCCGGAACCGGGGAGCTGTTTTTT. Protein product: CSVTLLAGGPGTGELFF.

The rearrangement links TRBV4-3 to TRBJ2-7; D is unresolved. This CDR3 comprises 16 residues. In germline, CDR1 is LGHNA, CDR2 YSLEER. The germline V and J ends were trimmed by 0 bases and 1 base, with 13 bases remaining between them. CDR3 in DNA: TGCGCCAGCAGCCAAGATTTCCGACAAAGATCCTACGAGCAGTACTTC. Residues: CASSQDFRQRSYEQYF.

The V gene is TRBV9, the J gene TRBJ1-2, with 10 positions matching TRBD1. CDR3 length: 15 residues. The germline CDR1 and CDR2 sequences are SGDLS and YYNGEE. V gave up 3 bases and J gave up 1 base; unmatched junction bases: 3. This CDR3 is CASSDGTGDNYGYTF. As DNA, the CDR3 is TGTGCCAGCAGCGACGGGACAGGGGATAACTATGGCTACACCTTC.

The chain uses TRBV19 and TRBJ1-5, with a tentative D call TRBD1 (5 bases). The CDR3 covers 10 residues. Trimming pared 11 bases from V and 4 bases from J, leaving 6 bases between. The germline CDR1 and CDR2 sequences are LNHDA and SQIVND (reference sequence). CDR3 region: CADRNQPQHF. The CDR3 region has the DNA TGTGCCGACAGAAATCAGCCCCAGCATTTT.

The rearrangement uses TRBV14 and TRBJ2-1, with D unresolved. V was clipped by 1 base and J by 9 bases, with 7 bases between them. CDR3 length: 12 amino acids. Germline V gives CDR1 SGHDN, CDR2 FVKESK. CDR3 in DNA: TGTGCCAGCAGCCAAGGTGTATCTGAGCAGTTCTTC. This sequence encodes CASSQGVSEQFF. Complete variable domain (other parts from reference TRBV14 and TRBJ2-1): EAGVTQFPSHSVIEKGQTVTLRCDPISGHDNLYWYRRVMGKEIKFLLHFVKESKQDESGMPNNRFLAERTGGTYSTLKVQPAELEDSGVYFCASSQGVSEQFFGPGTRLTVL.

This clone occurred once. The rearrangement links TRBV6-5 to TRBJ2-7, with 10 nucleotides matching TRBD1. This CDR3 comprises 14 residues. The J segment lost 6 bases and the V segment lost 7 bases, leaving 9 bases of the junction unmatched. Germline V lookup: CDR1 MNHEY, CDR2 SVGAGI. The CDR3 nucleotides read TGTGCCAGCATACGGGACAGGGGTTCTATCGAGCAGTACTTC. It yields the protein CASIRDRGSIEQYF.

The CDR3 region has the DNA TGTGCCAGCAGCGCGAGGGGGCGCGGGCACTATGGCTACACCTTC. Encoded protein: CASSARGRGHYGYTF. The chain combines TRBV5-8 with TRBJ1-2; TRBD1 matches at 7 bases. The length of the CDR3 is 15 residues. Germline values: CDR1 SGHTS, CDR2 YDEGEE. V trimming: 4 bases; J trimming: 3 bases; junction bases outside the gene matches: 9. The full variable domain, in which reference TRBV5-8 and TRBJ1-2 provide the parts outside the CDR3, is EAGVTQSPTHLIKTRGQQATLRCSPISGHTSVYWYQQALGLGLQFLLWYDEGEERNRGNFPPRFSGRQFPNYSSELNVNALELEDSALYLCASSARGRGHYGYTFGSGTRLTVV.

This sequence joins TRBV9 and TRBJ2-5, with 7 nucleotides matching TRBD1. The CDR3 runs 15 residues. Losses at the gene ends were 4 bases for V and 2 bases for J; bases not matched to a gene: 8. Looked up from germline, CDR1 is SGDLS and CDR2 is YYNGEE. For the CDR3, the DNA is TGTGCCAGCAGCAACGGACAGGCTGCACAAGAGACCCAGTACTTC. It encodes CASSNGQAAQETQYF.

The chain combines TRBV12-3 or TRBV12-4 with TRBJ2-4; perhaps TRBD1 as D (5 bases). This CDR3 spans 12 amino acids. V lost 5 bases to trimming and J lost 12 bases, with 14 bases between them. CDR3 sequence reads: CASSSRGLNQYF. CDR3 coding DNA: TGTGCCAGCAGTAGTAGGGGTTTAAATCAGTACTTC.

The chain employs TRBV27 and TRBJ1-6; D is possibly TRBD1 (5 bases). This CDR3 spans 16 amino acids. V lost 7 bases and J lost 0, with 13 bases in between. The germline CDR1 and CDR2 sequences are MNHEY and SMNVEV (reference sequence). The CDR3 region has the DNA TGTGCCAGCACCCTTGGAAGGGGCTCCTATAATTCACCCCTCCACTTT. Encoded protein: CASTLGRGSYNSPLHF.

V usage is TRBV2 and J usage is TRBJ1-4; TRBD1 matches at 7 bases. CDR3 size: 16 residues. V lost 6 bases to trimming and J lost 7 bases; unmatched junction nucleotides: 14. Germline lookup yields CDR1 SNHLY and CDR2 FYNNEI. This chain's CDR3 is CASRIRRTGRGEKLFF. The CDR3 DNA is TGTGCCAGCAGGATCAGGAGGACAGGTCGGGGTGAAAAACTGTTTTTT.

The CDR3, as DNA: TGTGCCAGCAGCAGAGACAGGGTGGACCGTTCCCGGGAGCTGTTTTTT. Residues: CASSRDRVDRSRELFF. The J gene is TRBJ2-2, the V gene TRBV21-1; the listed D gene, TRBD1, was not tested against the DNA. TRBV21-1 constitutes a pseudogene. CDR3 length: 16 residues.

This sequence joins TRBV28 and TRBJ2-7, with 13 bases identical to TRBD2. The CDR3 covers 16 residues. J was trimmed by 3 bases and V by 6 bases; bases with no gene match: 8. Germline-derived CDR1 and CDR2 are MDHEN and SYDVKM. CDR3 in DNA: TGTGCCAGCAGCCCCGGGGGACTAGCGGGAAGCTACGAGCAGTACTTC. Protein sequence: CASSPGGLAGSYEQYF.

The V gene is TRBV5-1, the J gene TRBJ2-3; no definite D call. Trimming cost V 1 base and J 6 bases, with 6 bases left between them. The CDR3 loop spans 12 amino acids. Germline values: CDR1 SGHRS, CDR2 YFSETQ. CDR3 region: CASSLSVDTQYF. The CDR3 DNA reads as TGCGCCAGCAGCTTGTCAGTCGATACGCAGTATTTT.

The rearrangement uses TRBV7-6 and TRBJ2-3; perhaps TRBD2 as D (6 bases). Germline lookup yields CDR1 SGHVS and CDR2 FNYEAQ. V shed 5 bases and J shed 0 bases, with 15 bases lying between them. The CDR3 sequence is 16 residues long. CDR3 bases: TGTGCCAGCAGCCAAGGTGGGGGGTTTAGCACAGATACGCAGTATTTT. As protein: CASSQGGGFSTDTQYF.